These 28 T cell receptor beta chains share one sample of origin, sequenced in a study of T cell clonotyping in hematopoietic cell transplantation. Time point described: recipient sample about 28 days before transplant, after cytoreduction. The table came from immunoSEQ multiplex PCR; TCRdb's copy has only in-frame clones and leaves some out. The top ten hold roughly 1.7% of the sample, which has around 80,000 clones, 96% seen once. Sequenced here: peripheral blood mononuclear cells, sampled before stem cell transplant. The source of these receptors is a woman aged 45-65 years with acute myeloid leukemia. Some clones in this sample may be carry-over from other donors' samples.

J is TRBJ2-2 and V is TRBV27; D unresolved. V was shortened by 5 bases and J by 8 bases, with 15 bases between the two germline ends. Germline V CDR1 and CDR2: MNHEY, SMNVEV (reference sequence). The CDR3 covers 14 residues. The CDR3, as DNA: TGTGCCAGCAGTCCCCAAAGGGCCTTTGGGGAGCTGTTTTTT. Amino acid sequence: CASSPQRAFGELFF.

The chain is built from TRBV28 and TRBJ1-3; D is perhaps TRBD1 (6 bases). CDR1 MDHEN and CDR2 SYDVKM come from the germline V gene. This CDR3 has 16 residues. V dropped 3 bases and J dropped 2 bases, with 14 bases sitting between them. Here the CDR3 reads CASSLPRGAAGNTIYF. DNA for the CDR3: TGTGCCAGCAGTTTGCCTCGGGGGGCAGCTGGAAACACCATATATTTT.

The rearrangement uses TRBV19 and TRBJ2-7, with D possibly being TRBD1 (6 bases). The CDR3 is made up of 14 amino acids. Germline CDR1 reads LNHDA; CDR2 reads SQIVND (reference sequence). V lost 5 bases to trimming and J lost 4 bases, with 15 bases between them. This chain's CDR3 is CASSAHYREYEQYF. DNA for the CDR3: TGTGCCAGTAGTGCGCATTACAGGGAGTACGAGCAGTACTTC.

The chain recombines TRBV11-1 with TRBJ1-1, with D hard to call. V was pared by 3 bases and J by 4 bases, with 9 bases between. The CDR3 runs 13 residues. Looked up from germline, CDR1 is SGHAT and CDR2 is FQDESV (reference sequence). The CDR3 region is CASSFGRATEAFF. The CDR3 nucleotides are TGTGCCAGCAGCTTTGGGAGAGCCACTGAAGCTTTCTTT.

This chain links TRBV4-1 with TRBJ2-4, with D possibly TRBD2 on 7 matching bases. Trimming left V 4 bases short and J 0 bases short, with 13 bases between. This CDR3 has 16 amino acids. Germline lookup yields CDR1 MGHRA and CDR2 YSYEKL. In DNA, the CDR3 is TGCGCCAGCAGCCGGGGGGGCGTCGGAGCCAAAAACATTCAGTACTTC. Translated, it gives CASSRGGVGAKNIQYF.

This chain connects TRBV6-6 to TRBJ1-2, with TRBD1 matching 8 bases. Losses at the gene ends were 5 bases for V and 3 bases for J; bases not matched to a gene: 8. The CDR3 length is 15 residues. Germline CDR1 is MNHNY and CDR2 is SVGAGI (reference sequence). The CDR3 loop is CASSPQGALDYGYTF. The CDR3 DNA reads TGTGCCAGCAGTCCCCAGGGGGCTTTGGACTATGGCTACACCTTC.

The chain employs TRBV27 and TRBJ1-5, with 8 bases aligning to TRBD1. CDR1 and CDR2 (germline): MNHEY, SMNVEV (reference sequence). The trim removed 3 bases at V and 3 bases at J, leaving 4 bases unmatched. CDR3 length equals 15 residues. The CDR3 nucleotides are TGTGCCAGCAGTTTTGTCAGGGGGCCCAATCAGCCCCAGCATTTT. Translated, it gives CASSFVRGPNQPQHF.

V is TRBV5-1 and J is TRBJ2-2; possible D gene TRBD1, 7 bases. The CDR3 is 15 residues long. Germline-derived CDR1 and CDR2 are SGHRS and YFSETQ. The germline V and J ends were trimmed by 4 bases and 2 bases, with 12 bases remaining between them. The CDR3 protein is CASSARDRNTGELFF. The CDR3 bases are TGCGCCAGCAGCGCGCGGGACAGAAACACCGGGGAGCTGTTTTTT.

The chain joins TRBV4-1 to TRBJ1-1; 9 nucleotides agree with TRBD1. V shed 2 bases, J shed 8 bases, and the junction held 12 bases outside the gene matches. The germline V gene has CDR1 MGHRA and CDR2 YSYEKL. The CDR3 sequence is 16 residues long. Here the CDR3 DNA reads TGCGCCAGCAGCCAACCGTCCCGGGACAGGGTAAGGGAAGCTTTCTTT. Translated: CASSQPSRDRVREAFF.

The V and J genes are TRBV4-1 and TRBJ1-4; perhaps TRBD1 as D (6 bases). Germline V CDR1 and CDR2: MGHRA, YSYEKL. Trimming took off 1 base at V and 6 bases at J, with 15 bases between the two ends. The CDR3 has 16 residues. For the CDR3, the DNA is TGCGCCAGCAGCCAAGGTCTGGGACAAGGGGATGAAAAACTGTTTTTT. Protein product: CASSQGLGQGDEKLFF.

The chain employs TRBV10-1 and TRBJ1-2, with 8 bases fitting TRBD1. From germline, CDR1 is WNHNN and CDR2 SYGVQD (reference sequence). V was clipped by 5 bases and J by 3 bases; unmatched bases: 14. CDR3 length: 17 amino acids. The CDR3 DNA sequence: TGCGCCAGCAGTTCAGGGACAGACAGGGGACGATACTATGGCTACACCTTC. It specifies CASSSGTDRGRYYGYTF.

The chain carries TRBV2 and TRBJ1-5; no clear D gene. Germline lookup yields CDR1 SNHLY and CDR2 FYNNEI. CDR3 size: 12 residues. Trimming removed 6 bases at V and 0 bases at J, with 3 bases between. CDR3 sequence (DNA): TGTGCCAGCAGCATTAGCAATCAGCCCCAGCATTTT. Residues: CASSISNQPQHF. Combining the CDR3 with reference TRBV2 and TRBJ1-5 gives the whole variable domain EPEVTQTPSHQVTQMGQEVILRCVPISNHLYFYWYRQILGQKVEFLVSFYNNEISEKSEIFDDQFSVERPDGSNFTLKIRSTKLEDSAMYFCASSISNQPQHFGDGTRLSIL.

CDR3 coding DNA: TGTGCCAGCAGTTTAGGGAGCAGGACCAATGAGCAGTTCTTC. It is translated as CASSLGSRTNEQFF. The chain employs TRBV27 and TRBJ2-1; D is perhaps TRBD2 (5 bases). Per the germline V gene, CDR1 is MNHEY and CDR2 is SMNVEV (reference sequence). The CDR3 runs 14 residues. Trimming removed 2 bases at V and 6 bases at J, with 11 bases between.

V usage is TRBV6-5 and J usage is TRBJ2-1; D is possibly TRBD2 (6 bases). CDR1 MNHEY and CDR2 SVGAGI come from the germline V gene. The CDR3 is 16 residues long. Trimming took off 0 bases at V and 4 bases at J, with 13 bases between the two ends. The CDR3 loop is CASSYSPGGKYNEQFF. CDR3 sequence (DNA): TGTGCCAGCAGTTACTCTCCAGGCGGGAAGTACAATGAGCAGTTCTTC.

On this clone: The limits of the CDR3 on the DNA are not certain, so only TCRdb's listed CDR3 is given. The genes are TRBV12-2 and TRBJ1-1; whether TRBD1, the table's D call, matches the DNA was not checked. TRBV12-2 is a pseudogene locus. The CDR3 is made up of 16 amino acids, end residues included. CDR3 loop: CASRSAVVGRGTEAFF.

This clone was picked up a small number of times. The chain joins TRBV5-1 to TRBJ1-3; D is unresolved. The CDR3 consists of 14 residues. CDR1 and CDR2 from the germline V gene are SGHRS and YFSETQ. Trimming pared 4 bases from V and 0 bases from J, leaving 8 bases between. DNA for the CDR3: TGCGCCAGCAGCCCCACAGTCTCTGGAAACACCATATATTTT. Its translation: CASSPTVSGNTIYF.

CDR3 region: CASRTTGTHEQYF. The CDR3 nucleotides read TGTGCCAGCAGAACCACAGGGACCCACGAGCAGTACTTC. This rearrangement joins TRBV28 to TRBJ2-7; D possibly corresponds to TRBD1 (6 bases). CDR3 length equals 13 residues. Trimming left V 6 bases short and J 5 bases short, with 14 bases between. Germline CDR1 is MDHEN and CDR2 is SYDVKM.

V and J are TRBV6-4 and TRBJ1-2; D gene unclear. With 0 bases removed from V and 8 bases from J, the gap between germline ends came to 16 bases. The CDR3 consists of 15 residues. The germline V gene encodes CDR1 MRHNA and CDR2 SNTAGT. The CDR3 reads CASSDSTLQPRGYTF. The CDR3 nucleotides read TGTGCCAGCAGTGACTCGACCCTGCAGCCCCGAGGCTACACCTTC.

The rearrangement uses TRBV4-1 and TRBJ2-7, with unresolved D. In germline, CDR1 is MGHRA, CDR2 YSYEKL. CDR3 length: 15 amino acids. The V end lost 2 bases, the J end lost 2 bases, and 13 bases lay between the germline ends. This chain's CDR3 is CASSQRLSIPYEQYF. CDR3 sequence (DNA): TGCGCCAGCAGCCAACGTCTTAGCATTCCCTACGAGCAGTACTTC.

J is TRBJ2-3 and V is TRBV5-1; TRBD2 agrees at 11 bases. The germline V gene encodes CDR1 SGHRS and CDR2 YFSETQ. V was pared by 2 bases and J by 0 bases, with 2 bases of the junction left unmatched. The CDR3 is made up of 16 amino acids. CDR3 DNA sequence: TGCGCCAGCAGCTTTTGGACTAGCGGGAGCACAGATACGCAGTATTTT. Its protein product is CASSFWTSGSTDTQYF.

CDR3 amino acids: CASRLLSNSKGETQYF. The CDR3 region has the DNA TGCGCCAGCAGATTACTCTCAAACTCAAAAGGGGAGACCCAGTACTTC. The chain carries TRBV5-1 and TRBJ2-5; no clear D. CDR1 is SGHRS and CDR2 is YFSETQ in the germline V gene. The V end lost 5 bases, the J end lost 5 bases, and 22 bases lay between the germline ends. The length of the CDR3 is 16 residues.

V and J are TRBV6-5 and TRBJ2-3, with 8 bases lining up with TRBD1. Germline-derived CDR1 and CDR2 are MNHEY and SVGAGI. The CDR3 has 14 residues. Trimming at V came to 5 bases and at J to 5 bases, leaving 6 bases not matched to a gene. The CDR3 DNA sequence: TGTGCCAGCAGTCCCAGGGGGCAGGGAGATACGCAGTATTTT. Residues: CASSPRGQGDTQYF.

The chain uses TRBV30 and TRBJ2-1; 14 nucleotides align to TRBD2. Germline-derived CDR1 and CDR2 are GTSNPN and SVGIG (reference sequence). V gave up 1 base and J gave up 0 bases; unmatched junction bases: 2. The CDR3 is made up of 17 amino acids. The CDR3 loop is CAWSGLAGGLSYNEQFF. CDR3 DNA: TGTGCCTGGAGTGGACTAGCGGGAGGGCTCTCCTACAATGAGCAGTTCTTC.

V usage is TRBV7-8 and J usage is TRBJ2-2, with 7 bases aligning to TRBD2. The CDR3 is made up of 16 amino acids. V was clipped by 5 bases and J by 5 bases; unmatched bases: 11. Looked up from germline, CDR1 is SGHVS and CDR2 is FQNEAQ. CDR3 nucleotides: TGTGCCAGCAGCCCCCGTGGTGGTAGCGGGACCGGGGAGCTGTTTTTT. This gives the protein CASSPRGGSGTGELFF.

CDR3 nucleotides: TGTGCCAGCAGTGAATCGATTCTGGTCCTCGAGCAGTACTTC. It encodes CASSESILVLEQYF. The chain is built from TRBV6-1 and TRBJ2-7; D unresolved. Between the trimmed V and J ends, which lost 2 bases and 6 bases, there was a span of 14 bases. There are 14 residues in the CDR3. Germline CDR1 reads MNHNS; CDR2 reads SASEGT.

V is TRBV19 and J is TRBJ1-5; no clear D gene. The CDR3 has 14 amino acids. The germline V and J ends were trimmed by 6 bases and 3 bases, with 12 bases remaining between them. In germline, CDR1 is LNHDA, CDR2 SQIVND (reference sequence). The CDR3 bases are TGTGCCAGTAGGGACGGGCAGCTCAATCAGCCCCAGCATTTT. This gives the protein CASRDGQLNQPQHF.

This clone turned up a few times. The rearrangement links TRBV5-6 to TRBJ2-7; D might be TRBD1 (5 bases). In germline, CDR1 is SGHDT, CDR2 YYEEEE. The CDR3 contains 14 residues. V was cut by 3 bases and J by 4 bases, with 14 bases left in between. This CDR3 reads CASSSEFRAYEQYF. CDR3 bases: TGTGCCAGCAGCTCGGAATTCAGGGCTTACGAGCAGTACTTC.

In its sample, this clone was seen once. This chain links TRBV7-3 with TRBJ1-1, with D tentatively TRBD1 (5 bases). The CDR3 loop spans 13 amino acids. Germline CDR1 reads SGHTA; CDR2 reads FQGTGA. Trimming stripped 1 base from V and 5 bases from J, with 8 bases between. The CDR3 spells CASSLRGGTEAFF. Written as DNA, the CDR3 is TGTGCCAGCAGCTTAAGGGGGGGAACTGAAGCTTTCTTT.